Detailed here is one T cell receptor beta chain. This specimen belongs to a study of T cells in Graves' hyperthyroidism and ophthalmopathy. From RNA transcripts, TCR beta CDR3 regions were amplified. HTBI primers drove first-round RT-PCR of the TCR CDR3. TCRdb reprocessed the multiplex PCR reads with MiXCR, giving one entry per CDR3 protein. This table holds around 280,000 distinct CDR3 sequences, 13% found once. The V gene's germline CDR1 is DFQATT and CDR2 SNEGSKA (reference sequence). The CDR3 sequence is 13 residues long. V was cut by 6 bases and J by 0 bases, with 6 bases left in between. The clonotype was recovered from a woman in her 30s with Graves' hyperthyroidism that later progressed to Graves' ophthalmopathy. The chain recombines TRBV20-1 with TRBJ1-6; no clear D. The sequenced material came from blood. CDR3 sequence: CSARSSYNSPLHF. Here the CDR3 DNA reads TGCAGTGCAAGGAGCTCCTATAATTCACCCCTCCACTTT.